A single T cell receptor beta chain is shown here with its context. Per the original data handling: Reference gene primers were amplified, and this amplification served to estimate nucleated cell counts. Produced via immunoSEQ multiplex PCR; TCRdb's table is partial and in-frame only. V, J and clone size reflect that table, while D and trimming were determined from the DNA. In the table there are roughly 250,000 clones, about nine tenths of which are singletons. These data are taken from a study of blood T cell repertoires in COVID-19. The sequence was collected from a man aged 30 to 45 with COVID-19, enrolled during active disease. The sequenced material came from peripheral blood.

The CDR3 nucleotides read TGTGCCAGCAGCTTACAGGGGTCCGATACGCAGTATTTT. This encodes CASSLQGSDTQYF. V gene TRBV7-3 combines with J gene TRBJ2-3, with D possibly being TRBD1 (6 bases). Trimming stripped 2 bases from V and 6 bases from J, with 9 bases between. There are 13 residues in the CDR3. Germline assignment: CDR1 SGHTA and CDR2 FQGTGA.